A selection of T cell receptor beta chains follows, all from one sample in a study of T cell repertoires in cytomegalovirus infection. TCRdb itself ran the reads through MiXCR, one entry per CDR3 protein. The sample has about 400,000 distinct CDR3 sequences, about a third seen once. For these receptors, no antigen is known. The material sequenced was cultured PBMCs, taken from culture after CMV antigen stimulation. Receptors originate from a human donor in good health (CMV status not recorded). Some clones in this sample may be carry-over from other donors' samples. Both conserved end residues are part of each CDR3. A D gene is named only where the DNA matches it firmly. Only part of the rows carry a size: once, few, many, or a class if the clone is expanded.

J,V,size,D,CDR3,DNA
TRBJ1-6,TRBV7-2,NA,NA,CASSAVYNSPLHF,TGTGCCAGCAGCGCCGTCTATAATTCACCCCTCCACTTT
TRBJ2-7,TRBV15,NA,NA,CATSRDSGIAYEQYF,TGTGCCACCAGCAGGGATTCCGGGATAGCCTACGAGCAGTACTTC
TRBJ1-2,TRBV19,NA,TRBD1,CASSRDSENYGYTF,TGTGCCAGTAGCCGGGACAGCGAGAACTATGGCTACACCTTC
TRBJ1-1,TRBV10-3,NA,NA,CAISQRGSEAFF,TGTGCCATCAGCCAGAGGGGTTCTGAAGCTTTCTTT
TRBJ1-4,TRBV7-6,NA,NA,CASSADEGEKLFF,TGTGCCAGCAGCGCAGACGAGGGTGAAAAACTGTTTTTT
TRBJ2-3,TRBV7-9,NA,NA,CASSRGPTQYF,TGTGCCAGCAGCCGGGGTCCTACGCAGTATTTT
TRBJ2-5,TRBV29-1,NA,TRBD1,CSVDVTGQETQYF,TGCAGCGTTGATGTGACAGGGCAAGAGACCCAGTACTTC
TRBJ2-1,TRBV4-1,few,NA,CASSQVRDSTYNEQFF,TGCGCCAGCAGCCAAGTTCGGGACTCCACTTACAATGAGCAGTTCTTC
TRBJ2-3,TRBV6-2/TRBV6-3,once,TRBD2,CASSYGDSGRTDTQYF,TGTGCCAGCAGTTACGGTGACAGCGGGAGAACAGATACGCAGTATTTT
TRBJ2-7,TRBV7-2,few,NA,CASSSGRPYEQYF,TGTGCCAGCAGCTCGGGACGCCCCTACGAGCAGTACTTC
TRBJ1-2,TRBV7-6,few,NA,CASSSPTRTVNYGYTF,TGTGCCAGCAGCTCGCCGACCCGGACAGTTAACTATGGCTACACCTTC
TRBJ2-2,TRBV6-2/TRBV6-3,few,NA,CASFMNTGELFF,TGTGCCAGCTTTATGAACACCGGGGAGCTGTTTTTT
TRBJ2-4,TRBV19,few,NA,CATSPGGRIGNIQYF,TGTGCCACCTCCCCAGGGGGGCGGATAGGAAACATTCAGTACTTC
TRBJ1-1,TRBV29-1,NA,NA,CSGGGRGALEAFF,TGCAGCGGAGGGGGTCGAGGAGCACTAGAAGCTTTCTTT
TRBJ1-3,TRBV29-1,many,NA,CSVGGGSGNTIYF,TGCAGCGTTGGGGGGGGATCTGGAAACACCATATATTTT
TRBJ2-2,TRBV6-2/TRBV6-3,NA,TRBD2,CASSNGLAGVKNTGELFF,TGTGCCAGCAGCAACGGTCTAGCGGGGGTGAAGAACACCGGGGAGCTGTTTTTT
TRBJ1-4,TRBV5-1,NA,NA,CASSPRAGGNEKLFF,TGCGCCAGCAGTCCGCGTGCGGGCGGCAATGAAAAACTGTTTTTT
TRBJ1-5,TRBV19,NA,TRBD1,CASRDRLGVNQHQHF,TGTGCCAGTAGGGACAGGCTTGGCGTCAATCAGCACCAGCATTTT
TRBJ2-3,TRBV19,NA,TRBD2,CASTLAGVADTQYF,TGTGCCAGTACCCTAGCGGGAGTTGCAGATACGCAGTATTTT
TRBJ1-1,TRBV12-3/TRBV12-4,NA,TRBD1,CASRVDRVDEAFF,TGTGCCAGCAGGGTGGACAGGGTCGATGAAGCTTTCTTT
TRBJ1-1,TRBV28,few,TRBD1,CASSLPWTGGTEAFF,TGTGCCAGCAGTTTGCCCTGGACAGGGGGCACTGAAGCTTTCTTT
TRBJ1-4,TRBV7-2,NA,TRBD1,CASSLADRDYGEKLFF,TGTGCCAGCAGCTTGGCCGACAGGGATTATGGTGAAAAACTGTTTTTT